This T cell receptor (beta chain) appears in the sequencing data of a study of CD8+CD57+ T cells in acquired aplastic anemia. The TCR beta profiling, which covered VDJ combination and CDR3 sequence, was carried out using genomic DNA as the template. TCRdb re-called the reads through MiXCR, storing one row per CDR3 protein. Among fewer than 200,000 distinct CDR3 sequences listed, 45% to 60% were seen once. The CDR3 is made up of 14 amino acids. Germline CDR1 reads MNHNS; CDR2 reads SASEGT. With 6 bases removed from V and 0 bases from J, the gap between germline ends came to 10 bases. Flow cytometry had shown expanded CD8+CD57+ cells in the patients chosen for sequencing. Every patient was diagnosed with severe acquired aplastic anemia. Sampling of blood occurred while the patients had still received no therapy. This clonotype appeared many times. Antigen specificity is unknown. Findings and caveats of the study: The study found no significant CD8+ Simpson's diversity difference between patients and controls. Roughly 28 was the count of CD8+ CDR3 sequences that patients shared with controls.

V is TRBV6-1 and J is TRBJ2-3, with D maybe TRBD1 (5 bases). Specimen: sorted CD4+, CD8+, or CD8+CD57+ T cells (not recorded which) from PBMCs. The TCR sequence derives from a human donor with aplastic anemia. CDR3 sequence: CASRRTTSTDTQYF. The CDR3 DNA reads TGTGCCAGCAGACGGACAACTAGCACAGATACGCAGTATTTT.